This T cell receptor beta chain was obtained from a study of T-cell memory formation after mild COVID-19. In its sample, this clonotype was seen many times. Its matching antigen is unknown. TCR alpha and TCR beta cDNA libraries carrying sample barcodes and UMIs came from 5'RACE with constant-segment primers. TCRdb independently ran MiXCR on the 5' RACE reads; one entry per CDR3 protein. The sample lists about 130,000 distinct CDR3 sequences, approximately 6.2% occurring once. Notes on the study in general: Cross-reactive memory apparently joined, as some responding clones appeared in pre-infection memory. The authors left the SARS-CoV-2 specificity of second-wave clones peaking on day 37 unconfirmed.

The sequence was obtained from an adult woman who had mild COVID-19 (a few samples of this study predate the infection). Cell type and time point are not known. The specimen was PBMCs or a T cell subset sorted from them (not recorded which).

In DNA form, the CDR3 reads TGCGCCAGCAGCTTGGTCGGCATTAACTATGGCTACACCTTC. This encodes CASSLVGINYGYTF. This chain links TRBV5-1 with TRBJ1-2, with D unresolved. V was cut by 0 bases and J by 1 base, with 7 bases left in between. CDR1 is SGHRS and CDR2 is YFSETQ in the germline V gene. The CDR3 has 14 residues.